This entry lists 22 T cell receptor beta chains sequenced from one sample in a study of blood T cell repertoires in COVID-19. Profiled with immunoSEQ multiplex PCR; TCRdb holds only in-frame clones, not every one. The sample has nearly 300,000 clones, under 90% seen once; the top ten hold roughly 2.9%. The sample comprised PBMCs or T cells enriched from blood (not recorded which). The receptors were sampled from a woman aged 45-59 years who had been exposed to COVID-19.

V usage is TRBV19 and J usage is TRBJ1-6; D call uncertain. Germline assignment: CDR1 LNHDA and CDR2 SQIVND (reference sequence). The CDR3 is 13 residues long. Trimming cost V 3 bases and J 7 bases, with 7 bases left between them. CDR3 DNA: TGTGCCAGTAGTATTACAGCCAATTCACCCCTCCACTTT. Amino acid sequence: CASSITANSPLHF.

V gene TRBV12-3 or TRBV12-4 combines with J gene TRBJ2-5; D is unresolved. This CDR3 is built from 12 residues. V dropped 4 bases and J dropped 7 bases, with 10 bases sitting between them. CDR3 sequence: CASSSRPGTQYF. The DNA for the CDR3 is TGTGCCAGCAGTTCAAGACCAGGGACCCAGTACTTC.

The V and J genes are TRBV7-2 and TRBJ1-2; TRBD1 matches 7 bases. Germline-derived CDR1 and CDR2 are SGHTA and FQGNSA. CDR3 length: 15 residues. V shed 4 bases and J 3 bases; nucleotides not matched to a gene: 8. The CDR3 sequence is CASSYRTGPDYGYTF. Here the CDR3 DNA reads TGTGCCAGCAGCTACCGGACAGGACCCGACTATGGCTACACCTTC.

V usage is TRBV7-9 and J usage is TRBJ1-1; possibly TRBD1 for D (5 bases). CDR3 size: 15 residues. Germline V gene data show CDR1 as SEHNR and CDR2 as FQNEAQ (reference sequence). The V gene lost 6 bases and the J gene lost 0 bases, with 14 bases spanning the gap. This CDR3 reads CASSTIRAMNTEAFF. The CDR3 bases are TGTGCCAGCAGTACTATCAGGGCTATGAACACTGAAGCTTTCTTT.

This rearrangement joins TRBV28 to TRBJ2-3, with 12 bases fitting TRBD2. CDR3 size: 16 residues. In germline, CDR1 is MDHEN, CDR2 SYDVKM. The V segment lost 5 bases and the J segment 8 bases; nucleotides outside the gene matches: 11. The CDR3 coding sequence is TGTGCCAGCAGTACAACTAGCGGGGGGACCAGAGGTACGCAGTATTTT. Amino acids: CASSTTSGGTRGTQYF.

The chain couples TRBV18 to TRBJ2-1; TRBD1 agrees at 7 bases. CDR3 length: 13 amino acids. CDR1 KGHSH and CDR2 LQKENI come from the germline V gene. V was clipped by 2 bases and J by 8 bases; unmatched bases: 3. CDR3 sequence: CASSPGQVYEQFF. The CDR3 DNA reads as TGTGCCAGCTCACCAGGACAGGTCTATGAGCAGTTCTTC.

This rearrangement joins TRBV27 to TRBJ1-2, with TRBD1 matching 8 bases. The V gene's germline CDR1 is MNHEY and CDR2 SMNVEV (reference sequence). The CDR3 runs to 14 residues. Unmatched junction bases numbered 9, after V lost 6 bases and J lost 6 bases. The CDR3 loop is CASSRSQGGNGYTF. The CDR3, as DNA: TGTGCCAGCAGCCGATCACAGGGGGGCAATGGCTACACCTTC.

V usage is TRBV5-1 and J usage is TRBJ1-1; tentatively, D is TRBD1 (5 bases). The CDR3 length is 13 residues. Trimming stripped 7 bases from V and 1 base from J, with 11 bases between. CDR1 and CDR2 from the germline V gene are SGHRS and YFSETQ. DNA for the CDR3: TGCGCCAGCTATACTGACAGGAACACTGAAGCTTTCTTT. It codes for CASYTDRNTEAFF. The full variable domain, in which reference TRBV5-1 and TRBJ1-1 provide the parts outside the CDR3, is KAGVTQTPRYLIKTRGQQVTLSCSPISGHRSVSWYQQTPGQGLQFLFEYFSETQRNKGNFPGRFSGRQFSNSRSEMNVSTLELGDSALYLCASYTDRNTEAFFGQGTRLTVV.

The CDR3 nucleotides are TGCGCCAGCAGCCCGGAGGGGGCCGCTCTGAACTATGGCTACACCTTC. This gives the protein CASSPEGAALNYGYTF. The chain has TRBV5-1 and TRBJ1-2; 7 positions agree with TRBD1. After removal of 4 bases from V and 2 bases from J, the junction contained 11 bases not matched to a gene. The CDR3 sequence is 16 residues long. The V gene's germline CDR1 is SGHRS and CDR2 YFSETQ.

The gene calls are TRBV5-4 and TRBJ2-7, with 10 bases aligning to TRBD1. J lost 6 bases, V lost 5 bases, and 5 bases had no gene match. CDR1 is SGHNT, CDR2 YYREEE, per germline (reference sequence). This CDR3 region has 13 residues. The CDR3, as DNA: TGTGCCAGCAGAGACAGGGGGCAGGGCGAGCAGTACTTC. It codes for CASRDRGQGEQYF.

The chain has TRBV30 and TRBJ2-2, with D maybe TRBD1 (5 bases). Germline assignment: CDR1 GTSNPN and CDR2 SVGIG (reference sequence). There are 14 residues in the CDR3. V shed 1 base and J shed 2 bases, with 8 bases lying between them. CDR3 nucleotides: TGTGCCTGGAGTGCAGACAGAAACACCGGGGAGCTGTTTTTT. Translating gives CAWSADRNTGELFF.

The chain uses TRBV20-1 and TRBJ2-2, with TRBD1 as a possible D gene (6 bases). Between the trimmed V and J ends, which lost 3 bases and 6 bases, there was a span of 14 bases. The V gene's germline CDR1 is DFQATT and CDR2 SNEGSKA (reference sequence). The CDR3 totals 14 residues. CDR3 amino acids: CSASVGAQSGELFF. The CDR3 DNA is TGCAGTGCTAGTGTGGGGGCCCAATCCGGGGAGCTGTTTTTT.

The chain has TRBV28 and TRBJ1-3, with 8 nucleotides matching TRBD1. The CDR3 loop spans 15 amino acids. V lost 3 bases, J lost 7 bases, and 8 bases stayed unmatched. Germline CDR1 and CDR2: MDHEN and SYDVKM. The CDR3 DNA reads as TGTGCCAGCAGTTTGTTGTCGGACAGGGAGAACACCATATATTTT. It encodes CASSLLSDRENTIYF.

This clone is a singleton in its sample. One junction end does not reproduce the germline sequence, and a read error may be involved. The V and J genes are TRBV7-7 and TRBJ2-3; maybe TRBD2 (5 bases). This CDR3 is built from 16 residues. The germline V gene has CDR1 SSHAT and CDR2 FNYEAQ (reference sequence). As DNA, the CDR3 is TGTGCTAGCAGCTTAATCGGGGTCACCTACACAGATACGCAGTATTTT. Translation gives CASSLIGVTYTDTQYF.

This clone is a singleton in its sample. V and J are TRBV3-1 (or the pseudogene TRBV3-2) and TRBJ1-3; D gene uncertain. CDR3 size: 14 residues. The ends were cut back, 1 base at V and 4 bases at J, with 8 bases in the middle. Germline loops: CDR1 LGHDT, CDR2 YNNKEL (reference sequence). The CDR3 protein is CASSQGGAGNTIYF. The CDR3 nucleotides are TGTGCCAGCAGCCAAGGAGGCGCAGGAAACACCATATATTTT.

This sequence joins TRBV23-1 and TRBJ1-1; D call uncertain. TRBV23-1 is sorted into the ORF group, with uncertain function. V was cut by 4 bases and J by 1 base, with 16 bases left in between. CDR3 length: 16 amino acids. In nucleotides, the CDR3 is TGCGCCAGCAGTCCGGAAGAGCTTTCAGGGAACACTGAAGCTTTCTTT. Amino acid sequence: CASSPEELSGNTEAFF.

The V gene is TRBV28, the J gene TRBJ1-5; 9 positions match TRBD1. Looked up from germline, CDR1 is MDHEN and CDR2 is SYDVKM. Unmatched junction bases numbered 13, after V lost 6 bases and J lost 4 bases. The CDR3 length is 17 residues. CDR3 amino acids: CASSLPGQGAQNQPQHF. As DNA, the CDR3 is TGTGCCAGCAGCCTACCGGGACAGGGCGCCCAAAATCAGCCCCAGCATTTT.

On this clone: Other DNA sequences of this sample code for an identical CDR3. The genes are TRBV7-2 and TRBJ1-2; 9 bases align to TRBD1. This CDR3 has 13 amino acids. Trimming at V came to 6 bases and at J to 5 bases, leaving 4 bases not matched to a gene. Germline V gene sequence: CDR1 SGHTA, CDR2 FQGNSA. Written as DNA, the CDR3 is TGTGCCAGCAGTCCAGACAGGGGGTATGGCTACACCTTC. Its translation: CASSPDRGYGYTF.

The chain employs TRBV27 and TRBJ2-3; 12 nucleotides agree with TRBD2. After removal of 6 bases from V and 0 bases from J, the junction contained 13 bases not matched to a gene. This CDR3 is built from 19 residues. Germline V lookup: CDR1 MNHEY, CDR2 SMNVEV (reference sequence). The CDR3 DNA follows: TGTGCCAGCAGCCTACTAGCGGGGGGCCCTACGCGGAGCACAGATACGCAGTATTTT. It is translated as CASSLLAGGPTRSTDTQYF.

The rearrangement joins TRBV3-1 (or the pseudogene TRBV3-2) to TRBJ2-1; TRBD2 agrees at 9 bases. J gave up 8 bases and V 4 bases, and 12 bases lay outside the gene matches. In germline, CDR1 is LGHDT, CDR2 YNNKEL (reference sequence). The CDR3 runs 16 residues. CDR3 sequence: CASSRLISGSEDEQFF. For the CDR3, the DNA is TGTGCCAGCAGCCGCCTAATTAGCGGGAGCGAAGATGAGCAGTTCTTC.

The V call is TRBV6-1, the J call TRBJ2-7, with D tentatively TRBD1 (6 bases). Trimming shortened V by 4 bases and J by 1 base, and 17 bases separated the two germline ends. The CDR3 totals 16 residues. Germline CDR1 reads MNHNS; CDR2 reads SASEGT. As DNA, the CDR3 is TGTGCCAGCAGTGTCGCATGGGGGCCGAAATCCTACGAGCAGTACTTC. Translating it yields CASSVAWGPKSYEQYF.

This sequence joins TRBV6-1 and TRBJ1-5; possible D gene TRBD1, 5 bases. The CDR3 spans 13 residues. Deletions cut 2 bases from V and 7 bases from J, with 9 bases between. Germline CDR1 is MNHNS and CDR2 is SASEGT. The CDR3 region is CASSESGGQPQHF. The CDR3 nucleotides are TGTGCCAGCAGTGAATCGGGGGGACAGCCCCAGCATTTT.